The 20 T cell receptor beta chains in this list originate from one sample, sequenced in a study of shared clonotypes between healthy human individuals. Naive CD8 populations comprised CD45RO-negative cells positively selected for CCR7, excluding terminally differentiated effector memory CD45RA+ cells. Sequencing used immunoSEQ multiplex PCR; TCRdb keeps in-frame clones, though not all of them. The sample lists about 820,000 clones; around 93% were seen once. Sequencing was performed on naive CD8+ T cells sorted from blood. The receptors stem from a man younger than 45 in good health.

The rearrangement joins TRBV18 to TRBJ2-6, with TRBD1 matching 10 bases. CDR3 length equals 21 residues. Germline V gene lookup returns CDR1 KGHSH and CDR2 LQKENI. Trimming at V came to 3 bases and at J to 1 base, leaving 15 bases not matched to a gene. This CDR3 is CASSPTSVGGTGDSGANVLTF. The CDR3 DNA is TGTGCCAGCTCACCCACTTCAGTAGGCGGGACAGGGGATTCTGGGGCCAACGTCCTGACTTTC.

DNA of the CDR3: TGTGCCAGCAGCTTAGGTGCGGCCCGAAGCTCCTACGAGCAGTACTTC. It translates to CASSLGAARSSYEQYF. The chain has TRBV7-9 and TRBJ2-7; no definite D call. V was shortened by 1 base and J by 0 bases, with 13 bases between the two germline ends. The germline CDR1 and CDR2 sequences are SEHNR and FQNEAQ (reference sequence). The CDR3 covers 16 residues.

The chain has TRBV27 and TRBJ2-7, with 7 bases that match TRBD2. CDR3 size: 14 residues. V was pared by 4 bases and J by 4 bases, with 7 bases of the junction left unmatched. Germline lookup yields CDR1 MNHEY and CDR2 SMNVEV (reference sequence). The CDR3 is CASSYGGSVYEQYF. DNA of the CDR3: TGTGCCAGCAGTTACGGCGGGAGTGTGTACGAGCAGTACTTC.

V usage is TRBV29-1 and J usage is TRBJ2-1; 10 nucleotides agree with TRBD2. V shed 4 bases, J shed 0 bases, and the junction held 6 bases outside the gene matches. The CDR3 is made up of 16 amino acids. Germline V gene lookup returns CDR1 SQVTM and CDR2 ANQGSEA. The CDR3 sequence: CSVAPSGSSSYNEQFF. The CDR3 coding sequence is TGCAGCGTTGCCCCTAGCGGGAGTAGCTCCTACAATGAGCAGTTCTTC.

The rearrangement joins TRBV2 to TRBJ2-1; 10 nucleotides match TRBD2. V lost 6 bases to trimming and J lost 8 bases; unmatched junction nucleotides: 13. The CDR3 consists of 16 residues. Per germline, CDR1 SNHLY and CDR2 FYNNEI. The CDR3 DNA reads TGTGCCAGCAGAGGGCTAGCGGGAGTCTTGGGGGATGAGCAGTTCTTC. Its translation: CASRGLAGVLGDEQFF.

The V and J genes are TRBV9 and TRBJ1-1; tentatively, D is TRBD1 (5 bases). This CDR3 region has 12 residues. Germline V lookup: CDR1 SGDLS, CDR2 YYNGEE. The V and J ends lost 6 bases and 7 bases respectively, with 13 bases between them. CDR3 nucleotides: TGTGCCAGCAACAATGGGACGGATGAAGCTTTCTTT. Translating it yields CASNNGTDEAFF.

V and J are TRBV7-9 and TRBJ2-1; D not certain. CDR1 and CDR2 from the germline V gene are SEHNR and FQNEAQ (reference sequence). The V end was cut by 6 bases, the J end by 5 bases, with 14 bases between. The length of the CDR3 is 14 residues. The CDR3 sequence: CASSRNSANNEQFF. CDR3 nucleotides: TGTGCCAGCAGTCGAAATTCGGCCAACAATGAGCAGTTCTTC.

Of note for this clone: In the same sample, other DNA sequences code for this CDR3. The V gene is TRBV27, the J gene TRBJ2-1; 14 bases match TRBD2. The CDR3 covers 15 residues. Germline CDR1 MNHEY, CDR2 SMNVEV (reference sequence). V shed 5 bases, J shed 7 bases, and the junction held 4 bases outside the gene matches. The CDR3 coding sequence is TGTGCCAGCAGTCCCGGGACTAGCGGGAGTAATGAGCAGTTCTTC. Amino acid sequence: CASSPGTSGSNEQFF.

This sequence joins TRBV19 and TRBJ2-2, with 13 bases matching TRBD2. Trimming took 9 bases from V and 8 from J; bases not matched to a gene: 15. Germline V gives CDR1 LNHDA, CDR2 SQIVND (reference sequence). The CDR3 extends over 17 amino acids. CDR3 nucleotides: TGTGCCAGCGCGCCAACCGGGACTAGCGGGATCTATGGGGAGCTGTTTTTT. This encodes CASAPTGTSGIYGELFF.

This chain joins TRBV27 and TRBJ2-3; D is unclear. Trimming removed 2 bases at V and 0 bases at J, with 6 bases between. This CDR3 is built from 14 residues. Germline loops: CDR1 MNHEY, CDR2 SMNVEV (reference sequence). Written as DNA, the CDR3 is TGTGCCAGCAGTTTAGTATACAGCACAGATACGCAGTATTTT. Its protein is CASSLVYSTDTQYF.

The sample holds a few counts of this clone. The identical CDR3 is also encoded by other nucleotide sequences in the sample. The chain couples TRBV27 to TRBJ2-7, with a possible D match to TRBD1 (6 bases). The length of the CDR3 is 11 residues. CDR1 is MNHEY, CDR2 SMNVEV, per germline (reference sequence). V was pared by 9 bases and J by 3 bases, with 9 bases between. CDR3 sequence: CASGQHYEQYF. The CDR3 nucleotides are TGTGCCAGTGGACAGCACTACGAGCAGTACTTC.

The V gene is TRBV4-3, the J gene TRBJ2-7; D ambiguous. Trimming took off 2 bases at V and 3 bases at J, with 11 bases between the two ends. The CDR3 is 14 residues long. Germline V gene data show CDR1 as LGHNA and CDR2 as YSLEER. CDR3 residues: CASSQNLGSYEQYF. The CDR3 nucleotides are TGCGCCAGCAGCCAAAACCTGGGTAGCTACGAGCAGTACTTC.

The J gene is TRBJ2-7, the V gene TRBV7-9; D is possibly TRBD1 (6 bases). The CDR3 runs to 17 residues. V gave up 5 bases and J gave up 1 base, with 21 bases separating them. Looked up from germline, CDR1 is SEHNR and CDR2 is FQNEAQ (reference sequence). CDR3 nucleotides: TGTGCCAGCAGCGCCGCCGGGACACCTAAGAGTTCCTACGAGCAGTACTTC. As protein: CASSAAGTPKSSYEQYF. The full variable domain, its missing parts supplied by reference TRBV7-9 and TRBJ2-7, is DTGVSQNPRHKITKRGQNVTFRCDPISEHNRLYWYRQTLGQGPEFLTYFQNEAQLEKSRLLSDRFSAERPKGSFSTLEIQRTEQGDSAMYLCASSAAGTPKSSYEQYFGPGTRLTVT.

The chain couples TRBV6-5 to TRBJ1-1; TRBD1 might be the D (6 bases). The V gene lost 2 bases and the J gene lost 4 bases, with 11 bases spanning the gap. Germline-derived CDR1 and CDR2 are MNHEY and SVGAGI. The length of the CDR3 is 14 residues. DNA for the CDR3: TGTGCCAGCAGTTACGGACAGACAATCACTGAAGCTTTCTTT. This sequence encodes CASSYGQTITEAFF.

This clone has just one count. The chain joins TRBV5-1 to TRBJ2-7; 11 bases map to TRBD2. This CDR3 region has 15 residues. CDR1 and CDR2 (germline): SGHRS, YFSETQ. Trimming at V came to 5 bases and at J to 2 bases, leaving 6 bases not matched to a gene. The CDR3 DNA sequence: TGCGCCAGCAGTTTAGGGACTAGCGGCGCCTACGAGCAGTACTTC. Its translation is CASSLGTSGAYEQYF.

This chain joins TRBV5-1 and TRBJ2-7; D is possibly TRBD2 (6 bases). Germline lookup yields CDR1 SGHRS and CDR2 YFSETQ. The CDR3 sequence is 14 residues long. The germline V and J ends were trimmed by 4 bases and 2 bases, with 13 bases remaining between them. The CDR3 here is CASSPPDYAYEQYF. CDR3 nucleotides: TGCGCCAGCAGCCCCCCGGACTACGCCTACGAGCAGTACTTC. Together with reference TRBV5-1 and TRBJ2-7, the CDR3 gives the full variable domain: KAGVTQTPRYLIKTRGQQVTLSCSPISGHRSVSWYQQTPGQGLQFLFEYFSETQRNKGNFPGRFSGRQFSNSRSEMNVSTLELGDSALYLCASSPPDYAYEQYFGPGTRLTVT.

V usage is TRBV6-6 and J usage is TRBJ1-5, with TRBD1 identical over 7 bases. The CDR3 is 14 amino acids. CDR1 is MNHNY and CDR2 is SVGAGI in the germline V gene (reference sequence). Germline trimming cut 8 bases from V and 0 bases from J; bases unmatched to any gene: 4. DNA for the CDR3: TGTGCCAGCCAGGGACAGACTAGCAATCAGCCCCAGCATTTT. Its translation is CASQGQTSNQPQHF.

The chain couples TRBV6-1 to TRBJ1-1; the D gene is possibly TRBD1 (5 bases). Germline V gene lookup returns CDR1 MNHNS and CDR2 SASEGT. V lost 2 bases and J lost 2, with 18 bases in between. CDR3 length equals 17 residues. This CDR3 is CASSELGRGLINTEAFF. CDR3 sequence (DNA): TGTGCCAGCAGTGAATTAGGGAGGGGACTAATTAACACTGAAGCTTTCTTT.

The rearrangement joins TRBV4-2 to TRBJ2-1; 8 bases agree with TRBD1. Germline CDR1 is LGHNA and CDR2 is YNFKEQ. J gave up 5 bases and V 4 bases, and 4 bases lay outside the gene matches. The CDR3 loop spans 14 amino acids. The CDR3 protein is CASSPDRAHNEQFF. The CDR3 region has the DNA TGTGCCAGCAGCCCGGACAGGGCCCACAATGAGCAGTTCTTC.

The chain couples TRBV11-2 to TRBJ1-4; D may be TRBD1 (5 bases). V was clipped by 4 bases and J by 0 bases, with 12 bases between them. The CDR3 has 16 amino acids. Germline loops: CDR1 SGHAT, CDR2 FQNNGV. The CDR3 region is CASSWDGFATNEKLFF. The CDR3 bases are TGTGCCAGCAGCTGGGACGGATTTGCAACTAATGAAAAACTGTTTTTT.